The next 7 T cell receptor beta chains were all read from a single sample in a study of T cell clonality in common variable immunodeficiency. Only in-frame clones appear in the TCRdb table, and some are missing; sequencing was by immunoSEQ multiplex PCR. The sample has roughly 50,000 clones, none seen only once. The sequencing sample was made of peripheral blood mononuclear cells. The receptors derive from a person aged 18-69 years in good health.

This clone was detected ten times or more. The covered CDR3 bases are TGTGCCATCAGTGACCGACAGGGCCCCTCTGGAAACACC. Translating gives CAISDRQGPSGNT. The whole CDR3 sequence is CAISDRQGPSGNTIYF. V and J are TRBV10-3 and TRBJ1-3, with 7 bases fitting TRBD1. The sequenced fragment ends 3 residues before the CDR3 boundary, so the rest is inferred from the germline J gene. J was trimmed by 0 bases and V by 3 bases; bases with no gene match: 5. Germline CDR1 ENHRY, CDR2 SYGVKD. This CDR3 region has 16 residues.

This clone was seen repeatedly, ten times or more. The junction departs from germline at one end; a sequencing error may be responsible. The read comes to an end 3 residues before the CDR3 does, leaving the germline J gene to fill in the end. The V gene is TRBV7-7, the J gene TRBJ2-3; D remains ambiguous. The CDR3 spans 14 residues. The germline CDR1 and CDR2 sequences are SSHAT and FNYEAQ (reference sequence). CDR3 in amino acids: CASSLGASTDTQYF. The CDR3 DNA, read in part, is TGTGCTAGCAGCTTAGGAGCTAGCACAGATACG.

This clone was seen ten or more times. The read ends 3 residues shy of where the CDR3 ends; the end is completed using the germline J gene. The chain combines TRBV29-1 with TRBJ1-2; 7 bases map to TRBD1. The CDR3 is 12 residues long. J was trimmed by 0 bases and V by 7 bases; bases with no gene match: 2. Germline CDR1 SQVTM, CDR2 ANQGSEA. The CDR3 reads CSGDRPNYGYTF. The sequenced part of the CDR3 DNA is TGCAGCGGGGACAGACCTAACTATGGC. Combining the CDR3 with reference TRBV29-1 and TRBJ1-2 gives the whole variable domain SAVISQKPSRDICQRGTSLTIQCQVDSQVTMMFWYRQQPGQSLTLIATANQGSEATYESGFVIDKFPISRPNLTFSTLTVSNMSPEDSSIYLCSGDRPNYGYTFGSGTRLTVV.

A note on this clone: The CDR3 end lies 3 residues beyond the end of the read and is filled in from the germline J gene. This rearrangement joins TRBV13 to TRBJ2-5, with D maybe TRBD1 (5 bases). Between the trimmed V and J ends, which lost 3 bases and 1 base, there was a span of 9 bases. CDR3 length equals 14 residues. CDR1 and CDR2 (germline): PRHDT, FYEKMQ (reference sequence). CDR3 DNA, as far as it was read: TGTGCCAGCAGCTTGGGGCTACCCCAAGAGACC. This gives the protein CASSLGLPQET. The CDR3, in full, reads CASSLGLPQETQYF.

This clone was observed many times. CDR3 protein: CSVATGASGTEAFF. The DNA read from the CDR3 is TGCAGCGTTGCAACAGGGGCGAGCGGCACTGAA. The chain is built from TRBV29-1 and TRBJ1-1, with 7 bases lining up with TRBD1. The read ends 3 residues before the CDR3 terminus; that terminus is restored from the germline J gene. There are 14 residues in the CDR3. V was pared by 4 bases and J by 4 bases, with 9 bases of the junction left unmatched. Per germline, CDR1 SQVTM and CDR2 ANQGSEA.

This clone was recorded many times. At one end the junction does not follow the germline gene, possibly because of a read error. From the germline J gene comes the end of the CDR3, since the read stops 3 residues before it. The chain links TRBV4-2 to TRBJ2-1; 13 bases agree with TRBD2. In germline, CDR1 is LGHNA, CDR2 YNFKEQ. CDR3 length equals 16 residues. CDR3 sequence: CASSQELAGGRNEQFF. The covered CDR3 bases are TGCGCCAGCAGCCAAGAACTAGCGGGAGGGAGGAATGAG.

Comments on this clone: The read is 3 residues too short to cover the CDR3 end, so that end is filled in from the germline J gene. The chain employs TRBV19 and TRBJ2-7; D not certain. Germline CDR1 and CDR2: LNHDA and SQIVND (reference sequence). Trimming removed 5 bases from V and 0 bases from J, with 17 bases in between. There are 16 residues in the CDR3. The covered CDR3 bases are TGTGCCAGTAGTCCTTGGGCGATCAGCTCCTCCTACGAG. Protein sequence: CASSPWAISSSYE. The full CDR3 sequence reads CASSPWAISSSYEQYF.